This T cell receptor beta chain was profiled in a study of shared clonotypes between healthy human individuals. As defined, naive CD8 cells were CD45RO-negative and positively selected for CCR7, with terminally differentiated effector memory CD45RA+ cells excluded. Worth noting for this clone: What it binds is not known.

Libraries were prepared by immunoSEQ multiplex PCR; TCRdb keeps only in-frame clonotypes and omits some of them. Seen here are 1.5 million to 2.5 million clones, less than 95% observed once, and the top ten hold more than 0.95%. Findings of the study overall: The generation probabilities recorded for non-shared clonotypes fell below those of clonotypes shared by all four donors.

The sequence derives from a man between 18 and 35 years old in good health. The sequenced sample consisted of naive CD8+ T cells sorted from blood.

CDR3 residues: CSVQGSISGNTIYF. The CDR3 nucleotides read TGCAGCGTGCAAGGGTCGATCTCTGGAAACACCATATATTTT. This chain joins TRBV29-1 and TRBJ1-3, with D unresolved. This CDR3 has 14 amino acids. Per germline, CDR1 SQVTM and CDR2 ANQGSEA. V was clipped by 6 bases and J by 0 bases, with 12 bases between them.